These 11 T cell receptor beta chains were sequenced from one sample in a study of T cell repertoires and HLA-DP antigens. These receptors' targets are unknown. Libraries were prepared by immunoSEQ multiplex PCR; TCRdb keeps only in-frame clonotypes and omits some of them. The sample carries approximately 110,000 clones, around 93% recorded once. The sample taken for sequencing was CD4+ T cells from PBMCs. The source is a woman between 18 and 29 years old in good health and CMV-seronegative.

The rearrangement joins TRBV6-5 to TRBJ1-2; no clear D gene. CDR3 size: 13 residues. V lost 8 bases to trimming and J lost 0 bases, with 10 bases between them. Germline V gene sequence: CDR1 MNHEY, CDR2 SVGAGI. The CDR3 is CASVSDTNYGYTF. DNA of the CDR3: TGTGCCAGCGTATCCGACACTAACTATGGCTACACCTTC.

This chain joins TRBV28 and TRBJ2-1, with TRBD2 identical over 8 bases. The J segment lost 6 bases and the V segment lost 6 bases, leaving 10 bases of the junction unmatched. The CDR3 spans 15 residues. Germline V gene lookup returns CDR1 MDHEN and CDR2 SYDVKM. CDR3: CASSRSGGPSNEQFF. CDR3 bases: TGTGCCAGCAGCCGCTCGGGAGGGCCTAGCAATGAGCAGTTCTTC.

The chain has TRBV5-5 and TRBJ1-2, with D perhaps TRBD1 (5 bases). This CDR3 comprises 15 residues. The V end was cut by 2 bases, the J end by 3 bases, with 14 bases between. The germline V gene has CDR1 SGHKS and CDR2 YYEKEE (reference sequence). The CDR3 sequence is CASSLSAGLDYGYTF. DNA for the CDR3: TGTGCCAGCAGCTTATCCGCAGGGTTGGACTATGGCTACACCTTC.

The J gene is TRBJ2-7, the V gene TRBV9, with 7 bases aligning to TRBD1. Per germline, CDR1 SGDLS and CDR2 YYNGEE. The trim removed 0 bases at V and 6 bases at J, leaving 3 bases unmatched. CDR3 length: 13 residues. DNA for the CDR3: TGTGCCAGCAGCGTAGCAGGGGGACCCGAGCAGTACTTC. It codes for CASSVAGGPEQYF.

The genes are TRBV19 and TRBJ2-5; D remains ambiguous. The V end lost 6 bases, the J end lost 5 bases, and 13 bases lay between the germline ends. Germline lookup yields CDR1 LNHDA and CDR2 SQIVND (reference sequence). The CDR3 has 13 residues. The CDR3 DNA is TGTGCCAGTAGCTCGGTCCTAAGGGAGACCCAGTACTTC. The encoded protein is CASSSVLRETQYF.

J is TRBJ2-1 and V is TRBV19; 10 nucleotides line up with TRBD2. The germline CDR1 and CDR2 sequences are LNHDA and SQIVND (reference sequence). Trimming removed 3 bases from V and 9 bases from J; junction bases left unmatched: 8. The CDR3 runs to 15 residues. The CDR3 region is CASSMGLAYRSEQFF. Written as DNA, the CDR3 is TGTGCCAGTAGTATGGGACTAGCGTATCGCAGTGAGCAGTTCTTC.

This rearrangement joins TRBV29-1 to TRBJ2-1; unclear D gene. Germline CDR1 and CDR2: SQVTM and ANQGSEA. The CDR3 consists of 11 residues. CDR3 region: CNALFANEQFF. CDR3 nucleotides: TGCAACGCATTATTTGCTAATGAGCAGTTCTTC.

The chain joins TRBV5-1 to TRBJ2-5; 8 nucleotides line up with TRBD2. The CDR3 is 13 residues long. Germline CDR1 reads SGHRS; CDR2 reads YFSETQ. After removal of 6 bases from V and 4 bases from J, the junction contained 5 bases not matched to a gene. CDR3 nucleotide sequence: TGCGCCAGCATCGGGGGGGCCGGAGAGACCCAGTACTTC. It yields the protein CASIGGAGETQYF.

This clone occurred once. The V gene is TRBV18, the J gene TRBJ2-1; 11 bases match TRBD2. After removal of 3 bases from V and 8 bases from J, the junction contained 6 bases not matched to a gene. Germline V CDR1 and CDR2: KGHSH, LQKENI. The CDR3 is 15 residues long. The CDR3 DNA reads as TGTGCCAGCTCACCTAGCGGGGGGGCCGTGTATGAGCAGTTCTTC. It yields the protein CASSPSGGAVYEQFF.

The CDR3 sequence is CAWGAGANVLTF. The DNA of the CDR3 is TGTGCCTGGGGCGCTGGGGCCAACGTCCTGACTTTC. This chain connects TRBV30 to TRBJ2-6; D uncertain. Trimming removed 5 bases from V and 2 bases from J, with 4 bases in between. The length of the CDR3 is 12 residues. Per the germline V gene, CDR1 is GTSNPN and CDR2 is SVGIG (reference sequence).

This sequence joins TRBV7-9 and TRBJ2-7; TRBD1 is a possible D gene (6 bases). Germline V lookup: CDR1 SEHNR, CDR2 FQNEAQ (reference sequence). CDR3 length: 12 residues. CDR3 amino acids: CVTRDTSYEQYF. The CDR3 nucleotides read TGTGTGACCCGGGACACTTCCTACGAGCAGTACTTC.